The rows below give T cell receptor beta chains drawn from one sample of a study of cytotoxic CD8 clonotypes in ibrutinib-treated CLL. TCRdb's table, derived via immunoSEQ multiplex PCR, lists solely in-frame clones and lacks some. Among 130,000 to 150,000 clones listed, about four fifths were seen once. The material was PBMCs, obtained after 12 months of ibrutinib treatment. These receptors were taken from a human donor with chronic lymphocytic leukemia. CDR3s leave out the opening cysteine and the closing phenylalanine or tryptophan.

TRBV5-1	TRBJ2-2	ANSRGLAGGRTGELF
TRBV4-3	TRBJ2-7	ASSQDFSGYYEQY
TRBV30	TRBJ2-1	AWSGTSFYNEQF
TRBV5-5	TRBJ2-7	ASSLRLGLADSSYEQY
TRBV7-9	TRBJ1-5	ASSSGYYSNQPQH
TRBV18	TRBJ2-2	ASSPRVGAGELF
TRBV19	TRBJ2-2	ASLRVYTGELF
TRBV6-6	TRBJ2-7	ASSYPEGGSYEQY
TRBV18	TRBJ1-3	ASSPGVTGNTIY
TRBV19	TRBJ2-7	ASSISGSNYEQY
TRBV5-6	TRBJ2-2	ASSLVPNTGELF
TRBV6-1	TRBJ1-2	ASSEAWDTHGYT
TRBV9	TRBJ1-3	ASSVGGSSGNTIY
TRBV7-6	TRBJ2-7	ASSDTSGRAEQY
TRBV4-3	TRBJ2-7	ASSQQWRDRASGEQY
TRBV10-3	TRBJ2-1	AITGTSWQF
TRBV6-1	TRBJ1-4	ASSEYGTRANEKLF
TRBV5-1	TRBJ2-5	ASSLTGRRETQY
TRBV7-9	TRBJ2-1	ASRSQLGGPYNEQF
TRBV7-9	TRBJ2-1	ASSLDTPEQF
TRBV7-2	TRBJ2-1	ASSLVHGGPYNEQF
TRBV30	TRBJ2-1	AWSVLLAGGNEQF
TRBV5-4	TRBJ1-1	ASSLGARQNTEAF
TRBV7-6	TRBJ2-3	ASSLQGDTQY
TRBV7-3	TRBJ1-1	ASSLQGGGFTEAF
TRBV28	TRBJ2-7	ASSYRLSSYEQY
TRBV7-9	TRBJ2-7	ASSLFRGRGEQY
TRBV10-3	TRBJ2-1	AISEGGANSDEQF
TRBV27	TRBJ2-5	ASSLSRLRETQY
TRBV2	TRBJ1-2	ASSLTGVGGYT
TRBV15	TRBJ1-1	ATSRDLAAAREAF
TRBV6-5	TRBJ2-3	ASRPGVTDTQY
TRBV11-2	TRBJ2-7	ASSPTQGPYEQY
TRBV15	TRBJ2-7	ATRASGTYEQY
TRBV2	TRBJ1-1	ASRQNTEAF
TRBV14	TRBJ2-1	ASSQGAGLAGVGEQF
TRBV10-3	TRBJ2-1	AIREDRRGEQF
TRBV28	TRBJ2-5	ASSRFMETQY
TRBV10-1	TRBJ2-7	ASSESRRLAGHEQY
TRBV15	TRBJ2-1	ATSRASGRRGYNEQF
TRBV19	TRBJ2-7	ARLRDRAPEQY
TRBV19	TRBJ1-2	ASSIGWDTNGYT
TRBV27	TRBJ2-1	ASSISLKIGNEQF
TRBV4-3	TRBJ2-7	ASSQAGQGNYEQY
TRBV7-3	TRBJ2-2	ASGYRGRPGELF
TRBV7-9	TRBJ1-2	ASSAPGQGRGNYGYT
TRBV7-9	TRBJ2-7	ASSDDWDSSYEQY
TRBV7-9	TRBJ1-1	ASSRRWNTEAF
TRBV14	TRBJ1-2	ASSLDRRYGYT
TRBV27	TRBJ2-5	ASSLIRGQGRGETQY
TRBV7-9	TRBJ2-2	ASITGTSGSHTGELF
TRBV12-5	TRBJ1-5	ASGLDTAQPQH
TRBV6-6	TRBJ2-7	ASSYRDYHYEQY
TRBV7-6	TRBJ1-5	ASRRGTAEPQH
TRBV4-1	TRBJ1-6	ASSLSNSPLH